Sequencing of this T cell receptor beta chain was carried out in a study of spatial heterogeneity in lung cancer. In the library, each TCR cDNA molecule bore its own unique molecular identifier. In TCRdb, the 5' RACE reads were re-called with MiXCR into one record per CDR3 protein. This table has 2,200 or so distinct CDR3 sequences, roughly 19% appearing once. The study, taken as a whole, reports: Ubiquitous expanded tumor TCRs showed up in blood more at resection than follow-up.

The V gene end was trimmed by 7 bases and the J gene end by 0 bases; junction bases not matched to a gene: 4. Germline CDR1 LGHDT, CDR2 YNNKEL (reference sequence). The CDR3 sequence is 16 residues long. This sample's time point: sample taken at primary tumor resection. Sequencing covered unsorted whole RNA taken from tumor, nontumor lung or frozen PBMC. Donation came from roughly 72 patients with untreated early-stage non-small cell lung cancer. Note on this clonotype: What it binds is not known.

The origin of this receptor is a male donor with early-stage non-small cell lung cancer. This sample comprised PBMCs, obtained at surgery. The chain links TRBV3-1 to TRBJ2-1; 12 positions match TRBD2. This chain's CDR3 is CASTPTSGSSYNEQFF. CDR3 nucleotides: TGTGCCAGCACCCCGACTAGCGGGAGCTCCTACAATGAGCAGTTCTTC.